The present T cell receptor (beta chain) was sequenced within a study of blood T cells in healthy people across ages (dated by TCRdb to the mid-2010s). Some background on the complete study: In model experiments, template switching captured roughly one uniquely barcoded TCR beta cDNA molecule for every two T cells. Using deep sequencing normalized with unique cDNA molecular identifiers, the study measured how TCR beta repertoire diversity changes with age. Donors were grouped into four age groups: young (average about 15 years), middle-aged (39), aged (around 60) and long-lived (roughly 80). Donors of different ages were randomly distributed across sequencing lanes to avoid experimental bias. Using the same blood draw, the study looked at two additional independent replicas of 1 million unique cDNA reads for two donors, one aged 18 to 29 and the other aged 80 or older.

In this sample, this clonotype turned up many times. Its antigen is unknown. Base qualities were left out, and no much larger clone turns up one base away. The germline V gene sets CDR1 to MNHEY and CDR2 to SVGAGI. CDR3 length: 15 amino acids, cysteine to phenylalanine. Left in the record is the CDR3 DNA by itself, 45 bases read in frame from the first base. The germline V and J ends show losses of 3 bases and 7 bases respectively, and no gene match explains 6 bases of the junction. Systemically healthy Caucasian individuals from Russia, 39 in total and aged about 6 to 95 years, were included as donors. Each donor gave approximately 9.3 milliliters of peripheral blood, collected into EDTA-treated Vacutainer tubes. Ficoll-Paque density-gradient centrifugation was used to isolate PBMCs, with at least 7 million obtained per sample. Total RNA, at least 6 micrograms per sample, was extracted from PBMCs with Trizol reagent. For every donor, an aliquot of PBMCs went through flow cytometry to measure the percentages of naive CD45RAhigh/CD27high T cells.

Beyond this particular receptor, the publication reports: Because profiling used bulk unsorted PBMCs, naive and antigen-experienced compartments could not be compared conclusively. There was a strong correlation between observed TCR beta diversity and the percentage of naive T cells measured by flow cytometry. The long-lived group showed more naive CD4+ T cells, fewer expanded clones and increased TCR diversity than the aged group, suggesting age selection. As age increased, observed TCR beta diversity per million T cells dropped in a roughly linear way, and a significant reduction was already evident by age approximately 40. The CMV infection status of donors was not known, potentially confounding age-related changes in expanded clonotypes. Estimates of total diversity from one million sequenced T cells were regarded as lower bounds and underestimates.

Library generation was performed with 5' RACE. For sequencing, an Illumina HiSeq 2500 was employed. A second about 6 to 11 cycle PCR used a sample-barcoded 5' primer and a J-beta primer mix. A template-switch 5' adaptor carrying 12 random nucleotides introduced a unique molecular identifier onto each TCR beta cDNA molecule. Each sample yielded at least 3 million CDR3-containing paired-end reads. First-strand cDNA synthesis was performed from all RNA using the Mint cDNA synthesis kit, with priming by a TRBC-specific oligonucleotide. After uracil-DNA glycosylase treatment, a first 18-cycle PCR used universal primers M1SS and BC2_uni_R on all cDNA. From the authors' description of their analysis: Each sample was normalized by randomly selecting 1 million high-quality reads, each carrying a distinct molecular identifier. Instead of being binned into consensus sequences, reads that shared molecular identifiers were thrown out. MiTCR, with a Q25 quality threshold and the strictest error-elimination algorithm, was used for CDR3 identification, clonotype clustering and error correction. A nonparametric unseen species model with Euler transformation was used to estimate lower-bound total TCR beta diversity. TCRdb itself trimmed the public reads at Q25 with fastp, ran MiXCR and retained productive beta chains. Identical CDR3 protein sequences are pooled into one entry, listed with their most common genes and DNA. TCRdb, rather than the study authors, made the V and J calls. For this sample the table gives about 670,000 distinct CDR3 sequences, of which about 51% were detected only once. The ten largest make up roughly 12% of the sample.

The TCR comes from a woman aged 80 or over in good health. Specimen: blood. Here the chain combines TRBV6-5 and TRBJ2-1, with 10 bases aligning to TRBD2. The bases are TGTGCCAGCAGTTATACTAGCGGGACTGGGAATGAGCAGTTCTTC. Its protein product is CASSYTSGTGNEQFF.